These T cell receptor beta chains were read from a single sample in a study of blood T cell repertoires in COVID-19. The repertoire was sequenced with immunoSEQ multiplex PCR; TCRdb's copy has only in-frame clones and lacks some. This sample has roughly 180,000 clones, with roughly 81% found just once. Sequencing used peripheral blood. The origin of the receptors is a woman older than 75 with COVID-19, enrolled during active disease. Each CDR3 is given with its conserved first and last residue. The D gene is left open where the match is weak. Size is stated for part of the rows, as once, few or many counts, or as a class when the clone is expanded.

CDR3nt: TGTGCCAGCAGCTTGGGGCTAGCGGGGGGGCTTGTAGATACGCAGTATTTT; CDR3aa: CASSLGLAGGLVDTQYF; abundance: NA; d_gene: TRBD2; j_gene: TRBJ2-3; len: 17; v_gene: TRBV5-4
CDR3nt: TGTGCCAGCAGTCCTTGGACAGGGAGTCGGGACAACTATGGCTACACCTTC; CDR3aa: CASSPWTGSRDNYGYTF; abundance: NA; d_gene: TRBD1; j_gene: TRBJ1-2; len: 17; v_gene: TRBV27
CDR3nt: TGTGCCAGTAGTATTTCAGAATACTCTGGAAACACCATATATTTT; CDR3aa: CASSISEYSGNTIYF; abundance: NA; d_gene: NA; j_gene: TRBJ1-3; len: 15; v_gene: TRBV19
CDR3nt: TGTGCCAGCAGTCACGACAGGGCGGCCGGGGAGCTGTTTTTT; CDR3aa: CASSHDRAAGELFF; abundance: NA; d_gene: TRBD1; j_gene: TRBJ2-2; len: 14; v_gene: TRBV6-2/TRBV6-3
CDR3nt: TGTGCCAGCAGCCGACAGGGCTTTAATGAAAAACTGTTTTTT; CDR3aa: CASSRQGFNEKLFF; abundance: NA; d_gene: TRBD1; j_gene: TRBJ1-4; len: 14; v_gene: TRBV28
CDR3nt: TGTGCCAGCAGCTTGGACAGGGTTAGCGAAAAACTGTTTTTT; CDR3aa: CASSLDRVSEKLFF; abundance: NA; d_gene: NA; j_gene: TRBJ1-4; len: 14; v_gene: TRBV5-4
CDR3nt: TGTGCCAGCAGCGCGCCAGGGGGGAATGGCTACACCTTC; CDR3aa: CASSAPGGNGYTF; abundance: NA; d_gene: TRBD1; j_gene: TRBJ1-2; len: 13; v_gene: TRBV9
CDR3nt: TGTGCCAGTAGTACGGCCGGGACAGCCCTAGGGACTGAAGCTTTCTTT; CDR3aa: CASSTAGTALGTEAFF; abundance: NA; d_gene: TRBD1; j_gene: TRBJ1-1; len: 16; v_gene: TRBV19
CDR3nt: TGTGCCAGCAGTGTACGACAGGGGGACAATGAGCAGTTCTTC; CDR3aa: CASSVRQGDNEQFF; abundance: once; d_gene: TRBD1; j_gene: TRBJ2-1; len: 14; v_gene: TRBV27
CDR3nt: TGTGCCATCGATTCCTTAGGACTACGAGAGACCCAGTACTTC; CDR3aa: CAIDSLGLRETQYF; abundance: NA; d_gene: NA; j_gene: TRBJ2-5; len: 14; v_gene: TRBV2
CDR3nt: TGTGCCAGCAGCGTATGGACAGTCTCTGGGGCCAACGTCCTGACTTTC; CDR3aa: CASSVWTVSGANVLTF; abundance: NA; d_gene: NA; j_gene: TRBJ2-6; len: 16; v_gene: TRBV21-1
CDR3nt: TGTGCCAGCAGCGCCGGACTAGCGGGAGAGACCCAGTACTTC; CDR3aa: CASSAGLAGETQYF; abundance: once; d_gene: TRBD2; j_gene: TRBJ2-5; len: 14; v_gene: TRBV9
CDR3nt: TGCGCCAGCAGACGGACAGGCTCGGACTATGGCTACACCTTC; CDR3aa: CASRRTGSDYGYTF; abundance: few; d_gene: TRBD1; j_gene: TRBJ1-2; len: 14; v_gene: TRBV10-2
CDR3nt: TGTGCCAGTAGTATGACTGGTGGGGCCAACGTCCTGACTTTC; CDR3aa: CASSMTGGANVLTF; abundance: NA; d_gene: NA; j_gene: TRBJ2-6; len: 14; v_gene: TRBV19
CDR3nt: TGTGCCAGTATTTCAGTGGCAGGGGACTATGGCTACACCTTC; CDR3aa: CASISVAGDYGYTF; abundance: few; d_gene: NA; j_gene: TRBJ1-2; len: 14; v_gene: TRBV19
CDR3nt: TGTGCCATCAGTTGGACAGCTAGCACAGATACGCAGTATTTT; CDR3aa: CAISWTASTDTQYF; abundance: NA; d_gene: NA; j_gene: TRBJ2-3; len: 14; v_gene: TRBV10-3
CDR3nt: TGCGCCAGCAGCTTAGGACAGTCTTCTGGAAACACCATATATTTT; CDR3aa: CASSLGQSSGNTIYF; abundance: NA; d_gene: NA; j_gene: TRBJ1-3; len: 15; v_gene: TRBV5-1
CDR3nt: TGTGCCAGCAGGGGACAGGTAGTAAGAAACTATGGCTACACCTTC; CDR3aa: CASRGQVVRNYGYTF; abundance: NA; d_gene: TRBD1; j_gene: TRBJ1-2; len: 15; v_gene: TRBV2
CDR3nt: TGTGCCAGCAGTCGGATTTTCGGGCAGGGGCGGCTAATAATCAATCAGCCCCAGCATTTT; CDR3aa: CASSRIFGQGRLIINQPQHF; abundance: NA; d_gene: NA; j_gene: TRBJ1-5; len: 20; v_gene: TRBV6-6